The 32 T cell receptor beta chains below come from one sample, sequenced in a study of identical twins. TCRdb fed the 5' RACE reads into MiXCR, producing one record per CDR3 protein. In the table there are 1.5 million or so distinct CDR3 sequences, 25% to 35% of which are singletons. Material for sequencing was cord blood. Source of these receptors: a newborn girl in good health.

The rearrangement joins TRBV5-1 to TRBJ2-7; 9 bases are a match to TRBD2. Per the germline V gene, CDR1 is SGHRS and CDR2 is YFSETQ. Trimming at V came to 3 bases and at J to 11 bases, leaving 18 bases not matched to a gene. The CDR3 consists of 16 residues. The CDR3: CASSYHSSGDLGWKYF. Here the CDR3 DNA reads TGCGCCAGCAGCTACCATTCTAGCGGGGATCTGGGGTGGAAGTACTTC.

The J gene is TRBJ1-1, the V gene TRBV5-1; 9 positions agree with TRBD1. Germline CDR1 SGHRS, CDR2 YFSETQ. The CDR3 spans 17 residues. The V and J ends lost 2 bases and 2 bases, in that order; junction bases with no gene match: 10. This CDR3 is CASSFPLDRGPNTEAFF. CDR3 sequence (DNA): TGCGCCAGCAGCTTCCCTTTGGACAGGGGACCAAACACTGAAGCTTTCTTT.

This CDR3 reads CASSSQQGNSNQPQHF. CDR3 nucleotides: TGTGCCAGCAGTTCACAACAGGGGAATAGCAATCAGCCCCAGCATTTT. The chain links TRBV6-7 to TRBJ1-5; 7 nucleotides align to TRBD1. TRBV6-7 is noted as an ORF with a role that remains uncertain. V lost 4 bases to trimming and J lost 0 bases; unmatched junction nucleotides: 6. The CDR3 runs 16 residues.

This clonotype appeared a few times. The V and J genes are TRBV4-2 and TRBJ2-7; D assignment may be TRBD1 or TRBD2 (5 bases each). V shed 1 base and J shed 7 bases, with 20 bases lying between them. Germline V CDR1 and CDR2: LGHNA, YNFKEQ. The CDR3 consists of 16 residues. The CDR3 loop is CASSQVRDHSYNEQYF. For the CDR3, the DNA is TGTGCCAGCAGCCAAGTCCGGGACCACTCCTACAATGAGCAGTACTTC.

This chain uses TRBV27 with TRBJ1-5; D is uncertain. This CDR3 comprises 16 residues. V lost 6 bases and J lost 4, with 19 bases in between. Germline CDR1 is MNHEY and CDR2 is SMNVEV (reference sequence). CDR3 sequence: CASSPSVRGPNQPQHF. CDR3 sequence (DNA): TGTGCCAGCAGCCCTTCGGTTCGTGGTCCGAATCAGCCCCAGCATTTT.

The chain couples TRBV27 to TRBJ2-7; 9 bases align to TRBD1. There are 14 residues in the CDR3. V gave up 5 bases and J gave up 3 bases; unmatched junction bases: 5. Germline values: CDR1 MNHEY, CDR2 SMNVEV (reference sequence). Written as DNA, the CDR3 is TGTGCCAGCAGTCGGGGGACAGGGATCTACGAGCAGTACTTC. Its translation: CASSRGTGIYEQYF.

This clonotype was counted only a few times. The chain combines TRBV29-1 with TRBJ2-3, with 8 nucleotides matching TRBD2. The CDR3 is 14 residues long. Germline CDR1 is SQVTM and CDR2 is ANQGSEA. Trimming at V came to 4 bases and at J to 5 bases, leaving 8 bases not matched to a gene. CDR3 region: CSVGGLVRGDTQYF. The DNA for the CDR3 is TGCAGCGTTGGGGGACTAGTTCGTGGAGATACGCAGTATTTT.

This rearrangement joins TRBV20-1 to TRBJ2-1; TRBD2 matches 9 bases. V shed 2 bases and J 7 bases; nucleotides not matched to a gene: 6. The CDR3 loop spans 14 amino acids. Germline V CDR1 and CDR2: DFQATT, SNEGSKA (reference sequence). The CDR3 is CSARWLAGYNEQFF. CDR3 bases: TGCAGTGCTAGATGGCTAGCGGGATATAATGAGCAGTTCTTC.

This clonotype has just one count. This sequence may be a read error, since a much larger clone differs from it by one base. The chain employs TRBV6-2 or TRBV6-3 and TRBJ2-1, with 8 nucleotides matching TRBD2. The J call may not be correct, given that the DNA end is closer to TRBJ2-7. The CDR3 spans 15 residues. Per germline, CDR1 MNHEY and CDR2 SVGEGT. The DNA for the CDR3 is TGTGCCAGCAGTTACACCGGGGGGGCCTACAATGAGCAGTACTTC. This gives the protein CASSYTGGAYNEQYF.

This clonotype was detected a few times. The rearrangement joins TRBV25-1 to TRBJ2-4; D is possibly TRBD2 (5 bases). This CDR3 region has 15 residues. Germline V gene sequence: CDR1 MGHDK, CDR2 SYGVNS. Deletions cut 5 bases from V and 1 base from J, with 12 bases between. This CDR3 reads CASSQISDAKNIQYF. CDR3 bases: TGTGCCAGCAGTCAGATTAGCGACGCCAAAAACATTCAGTACTTC.

This clonotype showed up just a few times. The gene calls are TRBV6-2 or TRBV6-3 and TRBJ2-5; 10 bases line up with TRBD2. There are 15 residues in the CDR3. Germline trimming cut 2 bases from V and 4 bases from J; bases unmatched to any gene: 4. The germline gives CDR1 MNHEY, CDR2 SVGEGT. The CDR3 spells CASSYEPSGGETQYF. CDR3 DNA sequence: TGTGCCAGCAGTTACGAGCCTAGCGGGGGAGAGACCCAGTACTTC.

The CDR3 DNA follows: TGTGCCAGCAGCTTGGACAGGGGGCGAGGGGAAAAACTGTTTTTT. It specifies CASSLDRGRGEKLFF. This chain uses TRBV7-2 with TRBJ1-4; 11 bases match TRBD1. V was clipped by 3 bases and J by 8 bases; unmatched bases: 5. The CDR3 contains 15 residues. Germline V gene sequence: CDR1 SGHTA, CDR2 FQGNSA.

The V gene is TRBV7-9, the J gene TRBJ2-5; 10 positions agree with TRBD2. Germline V gene sequence: CDR1 SEHNR, CDR2 FQNEAQ (reference sequence). The CDR3 is 15 amino acids. With V trimmed by 1 base and J by 11 bases, 10 bases remained unmatched. This CDR3 is CASSLGTSGLAGQYF. CDR3 nucleotides: TGTGCCAGCAGCTTAGGGACTAGCGGTCTGGCTGGACAGTACTTC.

This clonotype was seen only a few times. The genes are TRBV20-1 and TRBJ2-1; possible D gene TRBD1, 6 bases. V lost 6 bases and J 5 bases, leaving 14 bases between the germline ends. The CDR3 consists of 13 residues. Looked up from germline, CDR1 is DFQATT and CDR2 is SNEGSKA (reference sequence). The CDR3 loop reads CSAPMDRHNEQFF. CDR3 bases: TGCAGTGCACCCATGGACAGACACAATGAGCAGTTCTTC.

V is TRBV11-2 and J is TRBJ2-1; TRBD2 aligns across 16 bases. The CDR3 consists of 18 residues. Germline-derived CDR1 and CDR2 are SGHAT and FQNNGV. The trim removed 5 bases at V and 5 bases at J, leaving 9 bases unmatched. The CDR3 region has the DNA TGTGCCAGCAGCAACCAGGGACTAGCGGGAGGGAAACACAATGAGCAGTTCTTC. The encoded protein is CASSNQGLAGGKHNEQFF.

The chain carries TRBV28 and TRBJ2-7; 7 bases align to TRBD2. Looked up from germline, CDR1 is MDHEN and CDR2 is SYDVKM. V lost 2 bases to trimming and J lost 0 bases; unmatched junction nucleotides: 4. The CDR3 sequence is 15 residues long. The CDR3 loop reads CASSLAGVPSYEQYF. CDR3 DNA: TGTGCCAGCAGTTTAGCGGGAGTACCCTCCTACGAGCAGTACTTC.

This chain joins TRBV18 and TRBJ1-5; the match to TRBD1 covers 11 bases. CDR1 KGHSH and CDR2 LQKENI come from the germline V gene. The V gene end was trimmed by 6 bases and the J gene end by 3 bases; junction bases not matched to a gene: 16. CDR3 length equals 19 residues. CDR3 in amino acids: CASSHKAGTGGVANQPQHF. The DNA of the CDR3 is TGTGCCAGCTCCCACAAGGCCGGGACAGGGGGGGTTGCCAATCAGCCCCAGCATTTT.

This clonotype was picked up one time. The chain combines TRBV29-1 with TRBJ1-3; D is unclear. The CDR3 has 12 amino acids. Germline CDR1 is SQVTM and CDR2 is ANQGSEA. V lost 7 bases and J 4 bases, leaving 11 bases between the germline ends. CDR3 DNA: TGCAGCGCCGGGCTCCGGGGAAACACCATATATTTT. Its translation is CSAGLRGNTIYF.

The chain is built from TRBV6-1 and TRBJ2-7; weak D call: TRBD2 (6 bases). Trimming pared 0 bases from V and 5 bases from J, leaving 14 bases between. Germline V CDR1 and CDR2: MNHNS, SASEGT. The CDR3 is 15 amino acids. The CDR3 protein is CASSEAGLLRHEQYF. For the CDR3, the DNA is TGTGCCAGCAGTGAAGCGGGACTCCTGAGGCACGAGCAGTACTTC.

A few counts support this clonotype. The rearrangement uses TRBV25-1 and TRBJ2-3, with 7 bases lining up with TRBD2. Per the germline V gene, CDR1 is MGHDK and CDR2 is SYGVNS. The junction had 8 bases not matched to a gene; V was cut back by 4 bases and J by 1 base. CDR3 length equals 16 residues. In DNA form, the CDR3 reads TGTGCCAGCAGTGCGACGCGGGAGAAGGGCACAGATACGCAGTATTTT. It is translated as CASSATREKGTDTQYF.

The chain has TRBV5-1 and TRBJ2-5; D gene unclear. From germline, CDR1 is SGHRS and CDR2 YFSETQ. Trimming pared 0 bases from V and 11 bases from J, leaving 26 bases between. This CDR3 is 17 amino acids long. The CDR3 bases are TGCGCCAGCAGCTTGGCCCTACTATTAGCCGGGTACAATGAGCAGTACTTC. Amino acid sequence: CASSLALLLAGYNEQYF.

This clonotype was detected only a few times. The chain recombines TRBV11-2 with TRBJ2-3; tentative D call: TRBD2 (6 bases). Trimming cost V 5 bases and J 4 bases, with 13 bases left between them. Germline V gene data show CDR1 as SGHAT and CDR2 as FQNNGV. CDR3 length: 14 amino acids. CDR3: CASSPRLVSDTQYF. CDR3 in DNA: TGTGCCAGCAGCCCGAGACTAGTTTCAGATACGCAGTATTTT.

The chain links TRBV12-3 or TRBV12-4 to TRBJ2-3, with D possibly TRBD1 on 6 matching bases. This CDR3 has 14 amino acids. Trimming took off 4 bases at V and 6 bases at J, with 14 bases between the two ends. In DNA, the CDR3 is TGTGCCAGCAGTTCCCCGGGACATGGGGATACGCAGTATTTT. This translates into CASSSPGHGDTQYF.

About this clonotype: Relative to the germline gene, one junction end is altered; a read error may explain this. The V gene is TRBV7-2, the J gene TRBJ2-4; 7 bases line up with TRBD1. This CDR3 spans 14 amino acids. Germline V gene sequence: CDR1 SGHTA, CDR2 FQGNSA. The CDR3: CASSFDRAKNIQHF. The CDR3 DNA reads TGTGCCAGCAGCTTTGACAGGGCCAAAAACATTCAGCACTTC.

This clonotype has a count of ten or more. The chain recombines TRBV29-1 with TRBJ2-7, with D possibly matching TRBD2 (5 bases). The germline V and J ends were trimmed by 7 bases and 3 bases, with 10 bases remaining between them. Germline V CDR1 and CDR2: SQVTM, ANQGSEA. CDR3 length equals 11 residues. The CDR3 loop is CSAKGLYEQYF. CDR3 DNA sequence: TGCAGCGCTAAAGGACTCTACGAGCAGTACTTC.

This clonotype was detected a few times. The CDR3 DNA sequence: TGCGCCAGCAGCTTGTCGACTAGCGGGAGTCGCAATGAGCAGTTCTTC. Translation: CASSLSTSGSRNEQFF. The chain carries TRBV5-1 and TRBJ2-1; TRBD2 agrees at 12 bases. The CDR3 is made up of 16 amino acids. Trimming cost V 1 base and J 6 bases; bases outside gene matches: 5. CDR1 and CDR2 from the germline V gene are SGHRS and YFSETQ.

This chain joins TRBV20-1 and TRBJ2-7, with TRBD2 matching over 9 bases. The CDR3 covers 13 residues. V shed 6 bases and J 7 bases; nucleotides not matched to a gene: 10. Germline CDR1 DFQATT, CDR2 SNEGSKA (reference sequence). For the CDR3, the DNA is TGCAGTGCCCTAGCGGGGCCTTCGGGAGAGCAGTACTTC. Translating gives CSALAGPSGEQYF.

In its sample, this clonotype was seen a few times. The rearrangement links TRBV25-1 to TRBJ1-2; 7 bases agree with TRBD1. V shed 5 bases, J shed 1 base, and the junction held 10 bases outside the gene matches. Per the germline V gene, CDR1 is MGHDK and CDR2 is SYGVNS. The CDR3 totals 16 residues. CDR3 sequence reads: CASSPGQVLLNYGYTF. CDR3 bases: TGTGCCAGCAGTCCTGGACAGGTCCTCCTTAACTATGGCTACACCTTC.

This clonotype showed up many times. The J gene is TRBJ1-2, the V gene TRBV29-1; no clear D gene. The length of the CDR3 is 9 residues. V shed 4 bases and J shed 10 bases, with 7 bases lying between them. The germline gives CDR1 SQVTM, CDR2 ANQGSEA. CDR3 DNA sequence: TGCAGCGTTGTTGAGGACTACACCTTC. Amino acids: CSVVEDYTF.

V is TRBV20-1 and J is TRBJ1-2; 7 positions agree with TRBD1. There are 14 residues in the CDR3. The germline V gene encodes CDR1 DFQATT and CDR2 SNEGSKA (reference sequence). V lost 1 base and J lost 4; bases outside the gene matches: 6. CDR3 sequence: CSARGETGTYGYTF. In DNA, the CDR3 is TGCAGTGCTAGAGGCGAGACAGGGACCTATGGCTACACCTTC.

Ten or more counts support this clonotype. This chain links TRBV4-2 with TRBJ2-3, with D perhaps being TRBD1 or TRBD2 (6 bases each). CDR1 LGHNA and CDR2 YNFKEQ come from the germline V gene. V was trimmed by 8 bases and J by 5 bases, leaving 26 bases between them. The CDR3 contains 17 residues. The CDR3: CASQASTGAYVEDTQYF. CDR3 DNA sequence: TGTGCCAGCCAGGCCAGTACGGGGGCCTATGTCGAAGATACGCAGTATTTT.

The genes are TRBV4-1 and TRBJ1-5; D unresolved. Germline-derived CDR1 and CDR2 are MGHRA and YSYEKL. The ends were cut back, 4 bases at V and 0 bases at J, with 13 bases in the middle. CDR3 length: 16 residues. Here the CDR3 DNA reads TGCGCCAGCAGCCCACGGCGCCATCATAGCAATCAGCCCCAGCATTTT. Translated, it gives CASSPRRHHSNQPQHF.